The entry that follows covers one T cell receptor (beta chain) sequence. What it binds is unknown. The data originate from a study of T cell responses to AZD1222 COVID-19 vaccine. Study results and caveats: Donors were mostly white British, more females; clonal diversity possibly underestimated. Spike-specific TCR breadth and depth rose after two AZD1222 doses.

Clones were read by immunoSEQ multiplex PCR, and TCRdb kept only the in-frame ones, dropping some. The table has roughly 180,000 clones, 88% seen once. This material consisted of peripheral blood, taken on day 0 of AZD1222 vaccination. This TCR was recovered from an adult in good health.

In nucleotides, the CDR3 is TGCGCCAGCAGCGTACGGGGGACAGGCGCAGGCGGCAATCAGCCCCAGCATTTT. Translating gives CASSVRGTGAGGNQPQHF. The chain recombines TRBV10-1 with TRBJ1-5, with 8 positions matching TRBD1. This CDR3 is built from 18 residues. Germline V gives CDR1 WNHNN, CDR2 SYGVQD (reference sequence). J was trimmed by 2 bases and V by 6 bases; bases with no gene match: 15.